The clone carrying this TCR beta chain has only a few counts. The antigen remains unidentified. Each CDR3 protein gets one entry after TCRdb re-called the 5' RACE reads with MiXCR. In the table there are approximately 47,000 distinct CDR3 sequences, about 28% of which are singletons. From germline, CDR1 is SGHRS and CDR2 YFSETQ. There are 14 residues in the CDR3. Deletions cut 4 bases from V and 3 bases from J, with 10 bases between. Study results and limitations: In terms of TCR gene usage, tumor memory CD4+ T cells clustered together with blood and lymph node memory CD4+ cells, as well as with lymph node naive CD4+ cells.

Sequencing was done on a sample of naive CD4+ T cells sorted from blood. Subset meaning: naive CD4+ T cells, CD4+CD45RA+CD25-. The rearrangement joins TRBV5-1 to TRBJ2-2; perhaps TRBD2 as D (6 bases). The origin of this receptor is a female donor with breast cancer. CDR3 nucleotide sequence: TGCGCCAGCAGCAGGGAGGTGGACACCGGGGAGCTGTTTTTT. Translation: CASSREVDTGELFF. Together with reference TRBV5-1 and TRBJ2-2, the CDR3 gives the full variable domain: KAGVTQTPRYLIKTRGQQVTLSCSPISGHRSVSWYQQTPGQGLQFLFEYFSETQRNKGNFPGRFSGRQFSNSRSEMNVSTLELGDSALYLCASSREVDTGELFFGEGSRLTVL.